This T cell receptor (beta chain) was sequenced during a study of CD8 T cells in ankylosing spondylitis listed by TCRdb under 2017. Regarding the research as a whole: To find TCR variants linked to disease, the study profiled T cell receptor beta repertoires in ankylosing spondylitis patients and healthy donors. The whole study cohort included 85 to 120 healthy donors and around 24 ankylosing spondylitis patients. Samples of peripheral blood were taken, and for ankylosing spondylitis patients, synovial fluid was collected as well.

Comment on this clonotype: Its antigen is not yet known. Base qualities are not provided; no much larger clone lies one nucleotide away.

Compared with germline, V lacks 1 base and J lacks 5 bases; bases without a gene match: 2. The germline V gene provides CDR1 MGHRA and CDR2 YSYEKL. The CDR3 sequence holds 14 residues, the cysteine and phenylalanine included. The CDR3 DNA has 42 bases and is translated from base 1. Study-wide findings and limitations: The disease-linked clones had a CD8+ phenotype and were found at relatively low frequencies in peripheral blood. Some of the motif variants had been reported before in the synovial fluid and blood of reactive arthritis patients, a finding that suggests common disease-initiation mechanisms. Significant enrichment of the disease-linked clones was reported in matched synovial fluid samples from ankylosing spondylitis patients. Blood from ankylosing spondylitis patients appeared to be characterized by a TCR beta motif made up of several highly homologous amino acid variants.

Sequenced on an Illumina HiSeq 2500. Quantitative 5'-RACE with molecular barcodes was the method used to prepare the TCR beta libraries. The original methods were these. A new computational method based on a probabilistic model of VDJ rearrangement was used to identify disease-linked TCR variants. TCRdb's own reprocessing of the public reads used fastp at Q25 and MiXCR and kept productive beta chains. All rows with the same CDR3 protein become a single entry with the most common DNA and genes. None of the V and J calls come from the authors' own analysis; TCRdb made them. In all, the sample holds about 400,000 distinct CDR3 sequences, and about 22% of those were seen once. The top ten clones comprise about a sixth of the sample.

The origin of this receptor is a male donor with ankylosing spondylitis. Sequenced material: blood, either unsorted or a sorted T cell fraction (not recorded which). The chain employs TRBV4-1 and TRBJ1-5; TRBD1 lines up with 7 middle nucleotides. The CDR3 loop reads CASSQGDRDQPQHF. The DNA sequence reads TGCGCCAGCAGCCAAGGTGACAGGGATCAGCCCCAGCATTTT.